Below, 26 T cell receptor beta chains from the same sample are listed, as sequenced in a study of T cells in Graves' hyperthyroidism and ophthalmopathy. Researchers took RNA transcripts and amplified the TCR beta CDR3 regions from them. An initial round of RT-PCR targeting the TCR CDR3 relied on the HTBI primer set. One entry per CDR3 protein, called by TCRdb with MiXCR from the multiplex PCR reads. The table records almost 500,000 distinct CDR3 sequences, about 22% of them present only once. Specimen: blood. The source of these receptors is a woman aged 70-85 years with Graves' ophthalmopathy.

Only a few counts were recorded for this clonotype. The genes are TRBV20-1 and TRBJ1-4, with TRBD1 as a possible D gene (5 bases). Germline CDR1 reads DFQATT; CDR2 reads SNEGSKA (reference sequence). CDR3 size: 16 residues. With 0 bases removed from V and 8 bases from J, the gap between germline ends came to 19 bases. In DNA, the CDR3 is TGCAGTGCTAGAGATTCCGGGGGGTTAGGATACGAAAAACTGTTTTTT. This sequence encodes CSARDSGGLGYEKLFF.

The chain joins TRBV6-2 or TRBV6-3 to TRBJ2-4, with TRBD2 identical over 15 bases. Germline V lookup: CDR1 MNHEY, CDR2 SVGEGT. CDR3 size: 21 residues. V gave up 0 bases and J gave up 0 bases; unmatched junction bases: 9. The CDR3 DNA follows: TGTGCCAGCAGTTACTCCTGGACTAGCGGGAGGGCCCAACTAGCCAAAAACATTCAGTACTTC. Protein: CASSYSWTSGRAQLAKNIQYF.

This clonotype was seen a handful of times. An end of the junction differs from the germline gene, which may be a read error. The chain links TRBV12-3 or TRBV12-4 to TRBJ1-1; D gene uncertain. This CDR3 contains 13 residues. This chain's CDR3 is CASSVPPNTEALF. CDR3 bases: TGTGCCAGCAGCGTACCCCCGAACACTGAAGCTCTCTTT.

This clonotype has at least ten counts. The chain links TRBV24-1 to TRBJ2-1, with 7 bases matching TRBD1. Germline V lookup: CDR1 KGHDR, CDR2 SFDVKD. The V segment lost 7 bases and the J segment 3 bases; nucleotides outside the gene matches: 8. This CDR3 contains 15 residues. Here the CDR3 DNA reads TGTGCCACCAGCGCCGGCAGGGGGAACTACAATGAGCAGTTCTTC. Its protein product is CATSAGRGNYNEQFF.

The chain employs TRBV6-1 and TRBJ2-1, with 9 bases lining up with TRBD2. Trimming at V came to 7 bases and at J to 9 bases, leaving 16 bases not matched to a gene. This CDR3 is 16 amino acids long. Germline V gene sequence: CDR1 MNHNS, CDR2 SASEGT. CDR3 DNA sequence: TGTGCCAGCACCGGAATTACGGGACTAGCTTTCAGTGAGCAGTTCTTC. Its protein product is CASTGITGLAFSEQFF.

Of note for this clonotype: Its ends do not fully match the called genes, so a read error is possible. The CDR3 loop is CASSQDAQDSTTTEAFF. The DNA for the CDR3 is TGCGCCAGCAGCCAAGATGCTCAGGACAGCACCACCACTGAAGCTTTCTTT. The chain carries TRBV11-2 and TRBJ1-1; D is perhaps TRBD1 (6 bases). The CDR3 length is 17 residues. Germline V gives CDR1 SGHAT, CDR2 FQNNGV.

This clonotype was recorded at least ten times. The gene calls are TRBV28 and TRBJ2-3; TRBD1 matches at 7 bases. This CDR3 has 15 amino acids. Trimming took 9 bases from V and 4 from J; bases not matched to a gene: 13. Per germline, CDR1 MDHEN and CDR2 SYDVKM. The CDR3 loop is CASTARQGFADTQYF. CDR3 bases: TGTGCCAGTACAGCGCGACAGGGTTTCGCAGATACGCAGTATTTT.

The gene calls are TRBV25-1 and TRBJ2-1; 9 bases are a match to TRBD1. V lost 6 bases, J lost 7 bases, and 7 bases stayed unmatched. Germline lookup yields CDR1 MGHDK and CDR2 SYGVNS. The CDR3 is 14 residues long. CDR3 sequence reads: CASSDHRGQNEQFF. The CDR3 coding sequence is TGTGCCAGCAGCGACCACAGGGGGCAGAATGAGCAGTTCTTC.

The J gene is TRBJ2-7, the V gene TRBV6-1; D may match TRBD1 or TRBD2 (5 bases each). Germline loops: CDR1 MNHNS, CDR2 SASEGT. The V end was cut by 3 bases, the J end by 0 bases, with 9 bases between. The CDR3 totals 14 residues. CDR3 residues: CASSEGPSSYEQYF. The CDR3, as DNA: TGTGCCAGCAGTGAGGGACCGAGCTCCTACGAGCAGTACTTC.

This clonotype has at least ten counts. The chain carries TRBV28 and TRBJ2-5; the D gene is possibly TRBD1 (5 bases). Germline V lookup: CDR1 MDHEN, CDR2 SYDVKM. Trimming pared 7 bases from V and 2 bases from J, leaving 14 bases between. The length of the CDR3 is 14 residues. The CDR3 bases are TGTGCCAGCACCTTAGGGGCAGTACAAGAGACCCAGTACTTC. Its protein is CASTLGAVQETQYF.

Ten or more counts support this clonotype. V usage is TRBV6-1 and J usage is TRBJ2-7, with TRBD1 matching over 11 bases. J lost 4 bases, V lost 5 bases, and 7 bases had no gene match. The germline V gene has CDR1 MNHNS and CDR2 SASEGT. The CDR3 has 15 amino acids. DNA of the CDR3: TGTGCCAGCAGTTTCCGGGACAGGGGGATATACGAGCAGTACTTC. Its translation: CASSFRDRGIYEQYF.

This clonotype was counted between two and nine times. The rearrangement uses TRBV2 and TRBJ2-2; 8 bases agree with TRBD1. Trimming removed 7 bases from V and 3 bases from J; junction bases left unmatched: 4. Germline V CDR1 and CDR2: SNHLY, FYNNEI. This CDR3 has 14 residues. The CDR3 coding sequence is TGTGCCAGCAACCCGACAGGGGACACCGGGGAGCTGTTTTTT. This sequence encodes CASNPTGDTGELFF.

This clonotype was seen many times. The chain uses TRBV12-3 or TRBV12-4 and TRBJ2-1; a possible D gene is TRBD1 (6 bases). V was clipped by 7 bases and J by 7 bases, with 17 bases between them. This CDR3 has 14 residues. CDR3: CASTPGHRGNEQFF. The CDR3 DNA is TGTGCCAGCACCCCGGGACACCGGGGAAATGAGCAGTTCTTC.

The table lists this clonotype with many counts. This chain links TRBV12-3 or TRBV12-4 with TRBJ1-6; D is undetermined. V gave up 4 bases and J gave up 11 bases, with 15 bases separating them. CDR3 length: 14 residues. The CDR3 region has the DNA TGTGCCAGCAGTTCCTTAACCCCAGGCCCACCCCTCCACTTT. It encodes CASSSLTPGPPLHF.

The chain employs TRBV20-1 and TRBJ2-1; 10 bases agree with TRBD2. V was clipped by 0 bases and J by 4 bases; unmatched bases: 9. The germline CDR1 and CDR2 sequences are DFQATT and SNEGSKA (reference sequence). CDR3 length equals 17 residues. CDR3 residues: CSARDHSGRAGYNEQFF. CDR3 nucleotide sequence: TGCAGTGCTAGAGATCACAGCGGGAGGGCCGGGTACAATGAGCAGTTCTTC.

The chain has TRBV9 and TRBJ1-6; a weak D match, TRBD1 (5 bases). CDR3 size: 14 residues. The ends were cut back, 4 bases at V and 5 bases at J, with 10 bases in the middle. CDR1 is SGDLS, CDR2 YYNGEE, per germline. This CDR3 is CASSPGHDNSPLHF. The CDR3 DNA follows: TGTGCCAGCAGCCCCGGACATGATAATTCACCCCTCCACTTT.

This clonotype was seen a few times. The gene calls are TRBV30 and TRBJ2-7; TRBD1 is a possible D gene (6 bases). Germline CDR1 is GTSNPN and CDR2 is SVGIG (reference sequence). The CDR3 contains 14 residues. The V end was cut by 1 base, the J end by 5 bases, with 15 bases between. The CDR3 DNA is TGTGCCTGGAGTGCCGGATTCAGGGGCGACGAGCAGTACTTC. The encoded protein is CAWSAGFRGDEQYF.

This clonotype was counted only a few times. This chain joins TRBV6-5 and TRBJ2-2; no reliable D call. Trimming left V 0 bases short and J 6 bases short, with 8 bases between. Per germline, CDR1 MNHEY and CDR2 SVGAGI. This CDR3 is 14 amino acids long. The CDR3 region has the DNA TGTGCCAGCAGTTACTCTGCTGATTCCGGGGAGCTGTTTTTT. This translates into CASSYSADSGELFF.

In its sample, this clonotype was seen a few times. The chain couples TRBV12-3 or TRBV12-4 to TRBJ1-4; 8 nucleotides match TRBD1. The CDR3 consists of 16 residues. V trimming: 5 bases; J trimming: 7 bases; junction bases outside the gene matches: 12. CDR3 coding DNA: TGTGCCAGCAGTCGGGACAGGTCGGCTATTGGTGAAAAACTGTTTTTT. Translated: CASSRDRSAIGEKLFF.

This chain joins TRBV6-1 and TRBJ2-5; D possibly corresponds to TRBD2 (5 bases). This CDR3 has 14 amino acids. The germline V gene encodes CDR1 MNHNS and CDR2 SASEGT. The V and J ends lost 5 bases and 5 bases respectively, with 15 bases between them. Here the CDR3 reads CASSKLTSWETQYF. The CDR3 nucleotides read TGTGCCAGCAGTAAGCTTACTAGTTGGGAGACCCAGTACTTC.

CDR3 in DNA: TGTGCCAGCAGCCAAGGAAGGACAGGGAAAAGCGAGCAGTACTTC. It translates to CASSQGRTGKSEQYF. This chain links TRBV3-1 with TRBJ2-7; 8 bases line up with TRBD1. V dropped 1 base and J dropped 6; count of bases not matched to a gene: 8. The CDR3 contains 15 residues. Germline CDR1 LGHDT, CDR2 YNNKEL (reference sequence).

The CDR3 DNA is TGTGCCAGCAGTTACGGACAGGAAGGGATCGGGGGTTGGGTCTATGGCTACACCTTC. Translating gives CASSYGQEGIGGWVYGYTF. The V gene is TRBV6-5, the J gene TRBJ1-2; 7 bases agree with TRBD1. The length of the CDR3 is 19 residues. Trimming at V came to 2 bases and at J to 4 bases, leaving 19 bases not matched to a gene. Per the germline V gene, CDR1 is MNHEY and CDR2 is SVGAGI.

The chain couples TRBV6-2 or TRBV6-3 to TRBJ1-3, with no clear D. The CDR3 sequence is 15 residues long. From germline, CDR1 is MNHEY and CDR2 SVGEGT. V lost 0 bases to trimming and J lost 0 bases, with 6 bases between them. The CDR3 here is CASSYSFYSGNTIYF. Written as DNA, the CDR3 is TGTGCCAGCAGTTACTCGTTCTACTCTGGAAACACCATATATTTT.

This clonotype was counted between two and nine times. The rearrangement links TRBV9 to TRBJ1-2; D possibly corresponds to TRBD1 (5 bases). Germline-derived CDR1 and CDR2 are SGDLS and YYNGEE. The CDR3 is 14 residues long. With 4 bases removed from V and 3 bases from J, the gap between germline ends came to 13 bases. The CDR3 bases are TGTGCCAGCAGCCCTTCGACAGATCACTATGGCTACACCTTC. Translated: CASSPSTDHYGYTF.

The gene calls are TRBV28 and TRBJ1-1; D gene ambiguous. CDR3 length equals 14 residues. Deletions cut 1 base from V and 7 bases from J, with 13 bases between. CDR1 MDHEN and CDR2 SYDVKM come from the germline V gene. CDR3 residues: CASSLFPGWGEAFF. In DNA form, the CDR3 reads TGTGCCAGCAGTTTATTTCCGGGTTGGGGTGAAGCTTTCTTT.

The chain is built from TRBV12-3 or TRBV12-4 and TRBJ2-7; 9 positions agree with TRBD2. The CDR3 is 19 amino acids. After removal of 5 bases from V and 6 bases from J, the junction contained 23 bases not matched to a gene. CDR3: CASSKQTGVAGDALFEQYF. The CDR3, as DNA: TGTGCCAGCAGTAAACAAACCGGTGTAGCGGGGGATGCGCTTTTCGAGCAGTACTTC.